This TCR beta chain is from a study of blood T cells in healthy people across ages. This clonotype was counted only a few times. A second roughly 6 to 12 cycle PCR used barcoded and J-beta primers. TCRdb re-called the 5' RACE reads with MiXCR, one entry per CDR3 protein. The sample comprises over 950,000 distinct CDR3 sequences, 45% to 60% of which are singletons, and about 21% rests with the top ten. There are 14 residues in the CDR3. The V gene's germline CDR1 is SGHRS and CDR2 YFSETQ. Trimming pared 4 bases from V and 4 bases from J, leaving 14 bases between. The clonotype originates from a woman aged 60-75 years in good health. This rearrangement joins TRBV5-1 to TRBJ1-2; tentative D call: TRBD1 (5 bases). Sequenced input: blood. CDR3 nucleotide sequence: TGCGCCAGCAGCCGTCTAGACAGTTCCTATGGCTACACCTTC. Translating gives CASSRLDSSYGYTF.